This T cell receptor beta chain was obtained from a study of siplizumab effects on memory and regulatory T cells. V lost 3 bases, J lost 0 bases, and 8 bases lay in between. Germline values: CDR1 SGHTA, CDR2 FQGNSA. The CDR3 totals 15 residues. A note on this clone: Its specificity is unknown.

TCRdb's table, derived via immunoSEQ multiplex PCR, lists solely in-frame clones and lacks some. The data show roughly 110,000 clones, 93% seen once. Points from the study as a whole: Proliferating siplizumab-cultured Tregs lacked confirmed suppressive function.

The J gene is TRBJ2-2, the V gene TRBV7-2; D uncertain. This sequence originates from a human donor in good health. Sequencing was performed on non-Treg CD4+ T cells sorted from blood. The CDR3 loop is CASSFPRANTGELFF. The CDR3 region has the DNA TGTGCCAGCAGCTTTCCCCGGGCGAACACCGGGGAGCTGTTTTTT.